This T cell receptor (beta chain) came from a study of blood T cell repertoires in COVID-19. Looking at the study overall: From the United States, Italy and Spain came samples of acute and convalescent COVID-19. Sample material is recorded as cDNA or gDNA derived from T cells, B-cell-depleted T cells, or PBMCs.

V was pared by 5 bases and J by 4 bases, with 3 bases of the junction left unmatched. The germline CDR1 and CDR2 sequences are SGHTA and FQGNSA. The CDR3 runs to 13 residues. Study processing details: Quantification of nucleated cells was approximated via reference gene primer amplification. Sequenced by immunoSEQ multiplex PCR; TCRdb stores in-frame clones only, minus some. V, J and clone size reflect that table, while D and trimming were determined from the DNA. The data show 200,000 to 250,000 clones, around three quarters seen once. The receptor comes from a woman in her sixties or seventies with acute or convalescent COVID-19. The rearrangement joins TRBV7-2 to TRBJ2-3, with 7 bases fitting TRBD1. Sequenced material: peripheral blood. The CDR3 reads CASSQDRADTQYF. CDR3 in DNA: TGTGCCAGCAGCCAAGACAGGGCAGATACGCAGTATTTT.